This T cell receptor beta chain was retrieved from a study of blood T cell repertoires in COVID-19. Study-wide background: Italy, Spain and the United States were the sources of the convalescent and acute COVID-19 samples.

V was clipped by 5 bases and J by 4 bases, with 12 bases between them. CDR1 SGHDT and CDR2 YYEEEE come from the germline V gene. This CDR3 spans 13 amino acids. In the authors' methods: Cell counts per sample came from amplifying reference gene primers. TCRdb's table, derived via immunoSEQ multiplex PCR, lists solely in-frame clones and lacks some. V and J calls and clone size are given by that table; D and trimming were obtained from the DNA. Here the sample spans 30,000 to 50,000 clones, about 80% being singletons. Sequencing used peripheral blood. The chain links TRBV5-6 to TRBJ2-5, with D possibly TRBD1 on 7 matching bases. This sequence originates from a man older than 75 with active or convalescent COVID-19. CDR3 nucleotides: TGTGCCAGCAGTCACAGGGGAGGAGAGACCCAGTACTTC. Amino acid sequence: CASSHRGGETQYF.